This T cell receptor (beta chain) was identified in a study of a mutant IDH1 vaccine in newly diagnosed glioma. This table comes from immunoSEQ multiplex PCR, and its TCRdb copy is limited to in-frame clones, with some not included. Counted here are 75,000 to 95,000 clones, nearly 90% occurring once; the ten biggest clones make up roughly 0.81%. To note about this clone: Its antigen is unknown.

Study results and caveats: There seemed to be no relation between pseudoprogression and changes in top peripheral T cell clonotypes.

Germline V gene sequence: CDR1 MNHNS, CDR2 SASEGT. The CDR3 covers 13 residues. V shed 7 bases and J shed 1 base, with 10 bases lying between them. Time point noted: week 47, end of study. The study gave 300 ug of mutant IDH1 20-mer peptide per vaccine dose, with topical imiquimod. Across weeks 1, 3, 5, 7, 11, 15, 19 and 23, patients received a vaccination each time, eight in all. Source: PBMCs, taken from a glioma patient whose treatment included an IDH1 peptide vaccine. The TCR was taken from a woman aged 50 to 60 with glioma. This chain links TRBV6-1 with TRBJ1-1; D is ambiguous. The CDR3 nucleotides are TGTGCCAGCATCAGGTTTCCGAACACTGAAGCTTTCTTT. Amino acid sequence: CASIRFPNTEAFF.